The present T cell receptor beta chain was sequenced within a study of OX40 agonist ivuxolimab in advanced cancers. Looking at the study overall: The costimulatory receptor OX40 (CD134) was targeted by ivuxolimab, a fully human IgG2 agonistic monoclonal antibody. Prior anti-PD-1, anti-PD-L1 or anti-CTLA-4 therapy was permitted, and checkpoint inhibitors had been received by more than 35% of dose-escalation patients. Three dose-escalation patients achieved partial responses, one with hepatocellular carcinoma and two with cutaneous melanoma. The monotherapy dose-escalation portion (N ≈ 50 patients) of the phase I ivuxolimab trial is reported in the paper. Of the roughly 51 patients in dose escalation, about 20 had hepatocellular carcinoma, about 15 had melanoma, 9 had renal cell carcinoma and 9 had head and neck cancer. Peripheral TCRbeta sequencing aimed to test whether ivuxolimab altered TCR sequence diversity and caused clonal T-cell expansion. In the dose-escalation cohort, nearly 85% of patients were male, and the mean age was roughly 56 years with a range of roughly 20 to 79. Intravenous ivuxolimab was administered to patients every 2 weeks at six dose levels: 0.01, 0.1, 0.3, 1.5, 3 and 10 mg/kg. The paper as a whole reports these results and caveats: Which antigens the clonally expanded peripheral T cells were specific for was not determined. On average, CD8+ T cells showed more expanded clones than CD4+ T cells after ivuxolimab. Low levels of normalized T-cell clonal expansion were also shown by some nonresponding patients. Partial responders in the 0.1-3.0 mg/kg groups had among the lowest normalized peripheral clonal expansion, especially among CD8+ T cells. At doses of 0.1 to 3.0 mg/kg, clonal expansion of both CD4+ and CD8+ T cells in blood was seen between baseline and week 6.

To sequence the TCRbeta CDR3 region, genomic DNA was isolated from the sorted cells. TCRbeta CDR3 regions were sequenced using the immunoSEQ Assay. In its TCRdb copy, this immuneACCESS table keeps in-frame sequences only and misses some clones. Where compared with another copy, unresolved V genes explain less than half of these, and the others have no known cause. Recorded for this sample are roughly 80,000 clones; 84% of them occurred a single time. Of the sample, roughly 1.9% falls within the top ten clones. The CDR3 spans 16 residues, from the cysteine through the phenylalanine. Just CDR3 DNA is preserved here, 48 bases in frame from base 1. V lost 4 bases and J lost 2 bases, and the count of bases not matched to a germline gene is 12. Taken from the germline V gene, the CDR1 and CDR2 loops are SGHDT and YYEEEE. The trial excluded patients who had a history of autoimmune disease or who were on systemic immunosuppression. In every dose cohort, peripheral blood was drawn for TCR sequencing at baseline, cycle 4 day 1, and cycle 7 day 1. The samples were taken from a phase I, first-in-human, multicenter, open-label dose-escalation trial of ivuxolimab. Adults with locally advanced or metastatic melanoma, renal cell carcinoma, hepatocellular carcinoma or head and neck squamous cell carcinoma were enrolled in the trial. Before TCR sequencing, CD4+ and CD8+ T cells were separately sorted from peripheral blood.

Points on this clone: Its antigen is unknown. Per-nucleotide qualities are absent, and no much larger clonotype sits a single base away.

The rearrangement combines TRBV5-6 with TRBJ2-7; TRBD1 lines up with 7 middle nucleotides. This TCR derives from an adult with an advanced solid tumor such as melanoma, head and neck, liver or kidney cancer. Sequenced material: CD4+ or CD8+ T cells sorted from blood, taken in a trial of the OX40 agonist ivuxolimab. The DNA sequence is TGTGCCAGCAGCCACTACCGGACAGGACGCCCCTACGAGCAGTACTTC. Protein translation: CASSHYRTGRPYEQYF.